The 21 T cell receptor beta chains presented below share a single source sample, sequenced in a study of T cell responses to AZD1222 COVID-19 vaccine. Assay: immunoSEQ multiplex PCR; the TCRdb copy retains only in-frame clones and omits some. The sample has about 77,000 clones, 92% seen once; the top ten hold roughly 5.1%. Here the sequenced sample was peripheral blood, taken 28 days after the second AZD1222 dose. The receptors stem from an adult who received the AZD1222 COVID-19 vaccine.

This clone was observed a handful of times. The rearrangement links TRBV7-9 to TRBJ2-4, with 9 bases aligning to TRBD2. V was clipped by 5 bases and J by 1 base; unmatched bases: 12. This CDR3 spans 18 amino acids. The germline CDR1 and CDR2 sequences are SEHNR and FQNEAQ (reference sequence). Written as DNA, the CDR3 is TGTGCCAGCAGCCGGGGACTAGCTTATCCCTCGGCCAAAAACATTCAGTACTTC. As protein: CASSRGLAYPSAKNIQYF.

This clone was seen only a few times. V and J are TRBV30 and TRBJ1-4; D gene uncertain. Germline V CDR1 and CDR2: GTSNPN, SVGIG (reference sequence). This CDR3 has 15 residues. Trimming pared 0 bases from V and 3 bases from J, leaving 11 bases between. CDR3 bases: TGTGCCTGGAGTGTACCGGGCCCCCCTAATGAAAAACTGTTTTTT. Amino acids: CAWSVPGPPNEKLFF.

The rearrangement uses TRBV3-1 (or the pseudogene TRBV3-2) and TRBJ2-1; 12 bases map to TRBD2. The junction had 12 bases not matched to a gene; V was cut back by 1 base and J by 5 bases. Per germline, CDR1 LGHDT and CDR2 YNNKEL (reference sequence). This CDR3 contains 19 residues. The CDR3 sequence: CASSQGRAILAGGNNEQFF. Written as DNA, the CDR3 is TGTGCCAGCAGCCAAGGGCGGGCTATCCTAGCGGGAGGGAACAATGAGCAGTTCTTC.

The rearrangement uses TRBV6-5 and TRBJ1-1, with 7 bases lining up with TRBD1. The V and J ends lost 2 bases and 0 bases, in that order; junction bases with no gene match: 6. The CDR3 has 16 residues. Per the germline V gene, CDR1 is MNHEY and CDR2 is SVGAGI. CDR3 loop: CASSYSSGTVNTEAFF. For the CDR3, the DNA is TGTGCCAGCAGTTACAGCTCAGGGACAGTGAACACTGAAGCTTTCTTT.

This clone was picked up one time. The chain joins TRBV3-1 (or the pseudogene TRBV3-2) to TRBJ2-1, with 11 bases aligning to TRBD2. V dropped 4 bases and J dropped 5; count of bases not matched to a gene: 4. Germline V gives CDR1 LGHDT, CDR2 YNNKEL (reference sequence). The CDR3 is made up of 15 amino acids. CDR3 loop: CASSLLAGGDNEQFF. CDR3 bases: TGTGCCAGCAGCCTGCTAGCGGGAGGTGACAATGAGCAGTTCTTC.

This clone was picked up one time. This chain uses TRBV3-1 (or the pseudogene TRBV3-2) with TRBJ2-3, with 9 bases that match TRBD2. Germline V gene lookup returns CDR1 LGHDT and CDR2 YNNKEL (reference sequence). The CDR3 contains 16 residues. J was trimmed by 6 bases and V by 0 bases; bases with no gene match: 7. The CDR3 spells CASSQDRGLAGDTQYF. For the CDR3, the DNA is TGTGCCAGCAGCCAAGATCGGGGACTAGCAGGTGATACGCAGTATTTT.

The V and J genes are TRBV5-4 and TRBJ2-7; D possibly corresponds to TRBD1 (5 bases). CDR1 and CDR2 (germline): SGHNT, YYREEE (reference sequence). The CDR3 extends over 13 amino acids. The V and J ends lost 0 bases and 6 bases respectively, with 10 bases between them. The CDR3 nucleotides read TGTGCCAGCAGCTTGGCCCAGGGTTCCGAGCAGTACTTC. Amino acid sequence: CASSLAQGSEQYF.

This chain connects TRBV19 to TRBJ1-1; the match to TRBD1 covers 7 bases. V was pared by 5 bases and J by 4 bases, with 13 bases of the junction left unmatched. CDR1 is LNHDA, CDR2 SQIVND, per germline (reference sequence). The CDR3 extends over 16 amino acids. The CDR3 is CASSSMKTGSITEAFF. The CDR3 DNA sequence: TGTGCCAGTAGTTCAATGAAGACAGGGTCGATCACTGAAGCTTTCTTT.

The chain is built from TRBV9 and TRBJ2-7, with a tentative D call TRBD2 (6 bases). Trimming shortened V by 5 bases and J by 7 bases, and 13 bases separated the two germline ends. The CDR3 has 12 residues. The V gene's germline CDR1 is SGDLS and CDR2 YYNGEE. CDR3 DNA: TGTGCCAGCAGTGAGGACTACGGGGAGCAGTACTTC. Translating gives CASSEDYGEQYF.

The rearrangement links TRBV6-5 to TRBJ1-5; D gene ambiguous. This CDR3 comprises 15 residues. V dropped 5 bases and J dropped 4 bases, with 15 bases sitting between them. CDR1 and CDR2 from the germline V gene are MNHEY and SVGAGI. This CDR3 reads CASSLLDEGNQPQHF. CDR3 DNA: TGTGCCAGCAGTCTCCTGGACGAAGGTAATCAGCCCCAGCATTTT.

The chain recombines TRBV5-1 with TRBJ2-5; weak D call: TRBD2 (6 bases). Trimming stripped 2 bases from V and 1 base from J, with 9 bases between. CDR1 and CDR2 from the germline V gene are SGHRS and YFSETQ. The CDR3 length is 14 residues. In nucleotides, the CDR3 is TGCGCCAGCAGCTTTGGACTATTCCAAGAGACCCAGTACTTC. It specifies CASSFGLFQETQYF.

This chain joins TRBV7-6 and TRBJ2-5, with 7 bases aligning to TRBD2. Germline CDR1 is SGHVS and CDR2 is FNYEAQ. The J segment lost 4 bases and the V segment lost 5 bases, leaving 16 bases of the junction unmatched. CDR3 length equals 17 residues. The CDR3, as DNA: TGTGCCAGCAGCCTTTATCAGGGAGGGAGAGCGGTAGAGACCCAGTACTTC. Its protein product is CASSLYQGGRAVETQYF.

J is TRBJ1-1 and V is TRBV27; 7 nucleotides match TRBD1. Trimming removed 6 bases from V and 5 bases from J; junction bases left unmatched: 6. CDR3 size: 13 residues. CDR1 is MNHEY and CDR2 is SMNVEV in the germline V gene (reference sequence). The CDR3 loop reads CASRLQGRTEAFF. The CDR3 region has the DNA TGTGCCAGCAGGTTACAGGGGAGGACTGAAGCTTTCTTT.

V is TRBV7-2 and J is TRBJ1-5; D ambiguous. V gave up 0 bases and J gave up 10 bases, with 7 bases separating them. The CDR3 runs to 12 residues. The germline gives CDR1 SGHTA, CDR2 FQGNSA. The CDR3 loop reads CASSLATIPQHF. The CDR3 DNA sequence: TGTGCCAGCAGCTTAGCGACTATCCCCCAGCATTTT.

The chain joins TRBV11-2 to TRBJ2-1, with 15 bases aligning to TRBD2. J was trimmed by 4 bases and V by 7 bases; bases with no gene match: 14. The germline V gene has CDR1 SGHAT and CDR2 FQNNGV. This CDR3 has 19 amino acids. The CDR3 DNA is TGTGCCAGCACCTCTATAGTCCGCGGACTAGCGGGAGGGTACAATGAGCAGTTCTTC. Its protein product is CASTSIVRGLAGGYNEQFF. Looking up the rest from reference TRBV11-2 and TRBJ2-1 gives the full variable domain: EAGVAQSPRYKIIEKRQSVAFWCNPISGHATLYWYQQILGQGPKLLIQFQNNGVVDDSQLPKDRFSAERLKGVDSTLKIQPAKLEDSAVYLCASTSIVRGLAGGYNEQFFGPGTRLTVL.

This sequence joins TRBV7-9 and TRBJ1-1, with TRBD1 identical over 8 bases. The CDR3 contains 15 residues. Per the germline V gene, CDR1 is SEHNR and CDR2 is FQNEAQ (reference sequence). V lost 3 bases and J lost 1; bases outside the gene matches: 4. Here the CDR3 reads CASSFETGANTEAFF. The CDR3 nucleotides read TGTGCCAGCAGCTTCGAGACAGGGGCGAACACTGAAGCTTTCTTT.

DNA of the CDR3: TGTGCCACCAGCAGAGATCTGGGGGGGCATAATTCACCCCTCCACTTT. It is translated as CATSRDLGGHNSPLHF. The rearrangement links TRBV15 to TRBJ1-6; D may be TRBD1 (6 bases). V was clipped by 0 bases and J by 5 bases, with 11 bases between them. There are 16 residues in the CDR3. The germline CDR1 and CDR2 sequences are LNHNV and YYDKDF (reference sequence).

The CDR3 spells CASAAMGAEAFF. CDR3 DNA sequence: TGTGCCAGCGCCGCTATGGGTGCTGAAGCTTTCTTT. The chain uses TRBV7-9 and TRBJ1-1; D is unresolved. Trimming removed 8 bases at V and 6 bases at J, with 13 bases between. The germline gives CDR1 SEHNR, CDR2 FQNEAQ (reference sequence). The CDR3 length is 12 residues. Filled out from reference TRBV7-9 and TRBJ1-1, the complete variable domain reads DTGVSQNPRHKITKRGQNVTFRCDPISEHNRLYWYRQTLGQGPEFLTYFQNEAQLEKSRLLSDRFSAERPKGSFSTLEIQRTEQGDSAMYLCASAAMGAEAFFGQGTRLTVV.

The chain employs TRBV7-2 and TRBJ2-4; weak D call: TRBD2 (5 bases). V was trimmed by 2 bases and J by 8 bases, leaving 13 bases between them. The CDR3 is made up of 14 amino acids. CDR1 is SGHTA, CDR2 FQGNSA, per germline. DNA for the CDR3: TGTGCCAGCAGCTTAAGAGGGTACCGCGACATTCAGTACTTC. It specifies CASSLRGYRDIQYF.

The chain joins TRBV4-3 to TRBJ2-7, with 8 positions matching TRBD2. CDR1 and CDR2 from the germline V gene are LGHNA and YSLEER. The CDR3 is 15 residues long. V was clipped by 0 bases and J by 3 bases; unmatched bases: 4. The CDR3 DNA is TGCGCCAGCAGCCAAGATTCGGGAGGGGTCTACGAGCAGTACTTC. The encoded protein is CASSQDSGGVYEQYF.

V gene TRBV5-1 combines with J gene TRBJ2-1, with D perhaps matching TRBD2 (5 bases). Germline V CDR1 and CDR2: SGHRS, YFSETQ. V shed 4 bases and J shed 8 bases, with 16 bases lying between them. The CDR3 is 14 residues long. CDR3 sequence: CASSALGAIDEQFF. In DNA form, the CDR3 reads TGCGCCAGCAGCGCTCTGGGAGCGATCGATGAGCAGTTCTTC.